Below are 28 T cell receptor beta chains sequenced from a single sample in a study of blood T cell repertoires in COVID-19. Clones were sequenced by immunoSEQ multiplex PCR, and TCRdb holds only the in-frame ones, with some missing. The sample lists a few hundred thousand clones; around 87% were seen once. What was sequenced was PBMCs or T cells enriched from blood (not recorded which). These receptors were obtained from a man aged 35 to 55 in a cohort exposed to, infected with or recovered from COVID-19 (not recorded which).

The chain links TRBV6-5 to TRBJ2-7, with 7 nucleotides matching TRBD1. The junction had 6 bases not matched to a gene; V was cut back by 0 bases and J by 4 bases. CDR1 is MNHEY, CDR2 SVGAGI, per germline. The CDR3 runs 15 residues. CDR3 bases: TGTGCCAGCAGTTACTCGAGTAGGGGGCGATACGAGCAGTACTTC. It codes for CASSYSSRGRYEQYF.

The chain carries TRBV29-1 and TRBJ2-3, with a tentative D call TRBD2 (6 bases). This CDR3 region has 14 residues. The germline V gene encodes CDR1 SQVTM and CDR2 ANQGSEA. Trimming left V 1 base short and J 4 bases short, with 12 bases between. The DNA of the CDR3 is TGCAGCGTTGAAGGCTGGACTACGGCAGATACGCAGTATTTT. This sequence encodes CSVEGWTTADTQYF.

The rearrangement links TRBV18 to TRBJ2-2, with 10 nucleotides matching TRBD1. The CDR3 runs to 15 residues. Trimming took 4 bases from V and 4 from J; bases not matched to a gene: 3. Germline lookup yields CDR1 KGHSH and CDR2 LQKENI. CDR3 protein: CASSLGQGFTGELFF. The CDR3 nucleotides read TGTGCCAGCTCACTGGGACAGGGGTTCACCGGGGAGCTGTTTTTT. Complete variable domain (other parts from reference TRBV18 and TRBJ2-2): NAGVMQNPRHLVRRRGQEARLRCSPMKGHSHVYWYRQLPEEGLKFMVYLQKENIIDESGMPKERFSAEFPKEGPSILRIQQVVRGDSAAYFCASSLGQGFTGELFFGEGSRLTVL.

The chain combines TRBV6-5 with TRBJ2-3; TRBD2 aligns across 8 bases. The CDR3 is 13 residues long. CDR1 and CDR2 (germline): MNHEY, SVGAGI. V gave up 2 bases and J gave up 9 bases; unmatched junction bases: 4. The CDR3 nucleotides read TGTGCCAGCAGTTACATCGGGGGGGGGACGCAGTATTTT. Amino acid sequence: CASSYIGGGTQYF.

This chain connects TRBV27 to TRBJ1-5; 10 bases align to TRBD1. The junction had 4 bases not matched to a gene; V was cut back by 6 bases and J by 2 bases. The CDR3 extends over 15 amino acids. Germline CDR1 reads MNHEY; CDR2 reads SMNVEV (reference sequence). The DNA of the CDR3 is TGTGCCAGCAGCCCCGGGACAGGGGGCAATCAGCCCCAGCATTTT. Its translation: CASSPGTGGNQPQHF.

The chain couples TRBV28 to TRBJ1-2, with a tentative D call TRBD1 (5 bases). The germline gives CDR1 MDHEN, CDR2 SYDVKM. This CDR3 comprises 14 residues. The germline V and J ends were trimmed by 3 bases and 2 bases, with 10 bases remaining between them. In DNA form, the CDR3 reads TGTGCCAGCAGTTTCCGGGGGTGGAACTATGGCTACACCTTC. Protein sequence: CASSFRGWNYGYTF.

CDR3 nucleotide sequence: TGTGCCAGCAGCCAAGATGGGGCTCTGGGGCAGCCCCAGCATTTT. Amino acids: CASSQDGALGQPQHF. The chain combines TRBV4-2 with TRBJ1-5; D is possibly TRBD1 (5 bases). The V end was cut by 0 bases, the J end by 7 bases, with 13 bases between. Germline CDR1 reads LGHNA; CDR2 reads YNFKEQ. This CDR3 has 15 amino acids.

The chain recombines TRBV6-5 with TRBJ2-7; TRBD1 is a possible D gene (6 bases). This CDR3 region has 16 residues. The V and J ends lost 0 bases and 2 bases respectively, with 14 bases between them. Germline CDR1 MNHEY, CDR2 SVGAGI. The CDR3 DNA is TGTGCCAGCAGTTACTCTGCCAGGGGTGGGACCTACGAGCAGTACTTC. Encoded protein: CASSYSARGGTYEQYF.

The rearrangement joins TRBV5-1 to TRBJ2-7; 7 positions agree with TRBD1. This CDR3 has 14 residues. The V and J ends lost 2 bases and 7 bases, in that order; junction bases with no gene match: 9. Germline-derived CDR1 and CDR2 are SGHRS and YFSETQ. This CDR3 reads CASSFGDSVREQYF. DNA of the CDR3: TGCGCCAGCAGCTTTGGGGACAGTGTGAGGGAGCAGTACTTC.

The rearrangement joins TRBV3-1 (or the pseudogene TRBV3-2) to TRBJ2-2; no clear D gene. CDR1 is LGHDT and CDR2 is YNNKEL in the germline V gene (reference sequence). The CDR3 contains 14 residues. Trimming took 1 base from V and 4 from J, leaving 7 bases between them. The CDR3 region is CASSQGRVTGELFF. In nucleotides, the CDR3 is TGTGCCAGCAGCCAAGGTCGAGTCACCGGGGAGCTGTTTTTT.

This clone has just a few counts. This same CDR3 is encoded by further DNA sequences in the sample. The chain has TRBV2 and TRBJ1-2, with 9 bases fitting TRBD1. The CDR3 runs to 15 residues. Germline CDR1 reads SNHLY; CDR2 reads FYNNEI. V gave up 6 bases and J gave up 4 bases; unmatched junction bases: 9. CDR3 loop: CASRVPGQGSYGYTF. The CDR3 coding sequence is TGTGCCAGCAGAGTTCCGGGACAGGGCTCCTATGGCTACACCTTC.

This clone was detected only a few times. The V gene is TRBV7-9, the J gene TRBJ1-1, with 7 bases aligning to TRBD1. CDR1 and CDR2 from the germline V gene are SEHNR and FQNEAQ (reference sequence). V gave up 7 bases and J gave up 1 base; unmatched junction bases: 12. The CDR3 loop spans 16 amino acids. The CDR3 nucleotides read TGTGCCAGCAACCTATTAGGGGGCTCGAGGAACACTGAAGCTTTCTTT. This translates into CASNLLGGSRNTEAFF.

The V gene is TRBV2, the J gene TRBJ1-1; 7 bases align to TRBD1. CDR3 size: 12 residues. V shed 6 bases and J 11 bases; nucleotides not matched to a gene: 9. Germline assignment: CDR1 SNHLY and CDR2 FYNNEI. The CDR3 DNA reads TGTGCCAGCAGAGCAGACAGGGTAGTTGCTTTCTTT. This encodes CASRADRVVAFF.

V is TRBV10-1 and J is TRBJ2-2; no firm D call. The CDR3 covers 13 residues. Germline V gives CDR1 WNHNN, CDR2 SYGVQD (reference sequence). V lost 0 bases, J lost 5 bases, and 4 bases lay in between. CDR3 DNA: TGCGCCAGCAGTGAGTCGGCTACCGGGGAGCTGTTTTTT. It yields the protein CASSESATGELFF.

The V gene is TRBV7-6, the J gene TRBJ2-5; D uncertain. This CDR3 contains 13 residues. Germline CDR1 reads SGHVS; CDR2 reads FNYEAQ. Trimming left V 5 bases short and J 1 base short, with 8 bases between. This chain's CDR3 is CASSPNSQETQYF. CDR3 DNA sequence: TGTGCCAGCAGCCCTAATTCCCAAGAGACCCAGTACTTC.

This clone was seen only once. This chain connects TRBV6-1 to TRBJ1-5; D gene unclear. Deletions cut 2 bases from V and 0 bases from J, with 17 bases between. The CDR3 has 18 amino acids. Germline values: CDR1 MNHNS, CDR2 SASEGT. CDR3 sequence reads: CASSERFLTTSSNQPQHF. DNA of the CDR3: TGTGCCAGCAGTGAAAGGTTTTTGACAACCTCTAGCAATCAGCCCCAGCATTTT.

This chain connects TRBV7-9 to TRBJ1-3, with D perhaps TRBD1 (6 bases). This CDR3 comprises 11 residues. The V gene's germline CDR1 is SEHNR and CDR2 FQNEAQ (reference sequence). In DNA, the CDR3 is TGTGTAGGGGGTACTGGAAACACCATATATTTT. It is translated as CVGGTGNTIYF.

This clone was counted a single time. The V gene is TRBV7-8, the J gene TRBJ1-1; 9 bases map to TRBD1. CDR3 length: 14 residues. The junction had 6 bases not matched to a gene; V was cut back by 6 bases and J by 4 bases. Germline assignment: CDR1 SGHVS and CDR2 FQNEAQ. CDR3: CASSLTGGGTEAFF. The DNA of the CDR3 is TGTGCCAGCAGTTTGACAGGGGGAGGCACTGAAGCTTTCTTT.

V usage is TRBV21-1 and J usage is TRBJ1-2; the table's D call, TRBD1, was not checked against the DNA. TRBV21-1 is annotated as a pseudogene. The CDR3 sequence is 16 residues long. DNA for the CDR3: TGTGCCAGCAGCAAATACCACAAGGGGTCCCACTATGGCTACACCTTC. Translation gives CASSKYHKGSHYGYTF.

This clone was detected a few times. The J gene is TRBJ1-1, the V gene TRBV18; 10 bases match TRBD1. With 1 base clipped from V and 0 bases from J, the junction kept 2 bases outside the gene matches. The CDR3 contains 16 residues. The germline gives CDR1 KGHSH, CDR2 LQKENI. CDR3 in DNA: TGTGCCAGCTCACCACGGGACAGGGGCGTGAACACTGAAGCTTTCTTT. This translates into CASSPRDRGVNTEAFF.

The J gene is TRBJ1-2, the V gene TRBV5-4; D not resolved. The CDR3 is 15 amino acids. Germline V gene sequence: CDR1 SGHNT, CDR2 YYREEE (reference sequence). Trimming pared 0 bases from V and 2 bases from J, leaving 11 bases between. The CDR3 loop is CASSLDPPRNYGYTF. CDR3 nucleotide sequence: TGTGCCAGCAGCTTGGACCCACCTAGGAACTATGGCTACACCTTC.

This rearrangement joins TRBV7-6 to TRBJ2-2; D remains unclear. Germline CDR1 reads SGHVS; CDR2 reads FNYEAQ. The CDR3 runs to 16 residues. V gave up 1 base and J gave up 0 bases, with 9 bases separating them. CDR3 sequence reads: CASSLVIAPNTGELFF. In DNA form, the CDR3 reads TGTGCCAGCAGCTTAGTTATAGCTCCGAACACCGGGGAGCTGTTTTTT.

This rearrangement joins TRBV10-3 to TRBJ2-5; TRBD1 is a possible D gene (5 bases). Trimming shortened V by 11 bases and J by 5 bases, and 21 bases separated the two germline ends. Germline V gives CDR1 ENHRY, CDR2 SYGVKD. The CDR3 extends over 14 amino acids. The CDR3, as DNA: TGTGCCGCCAACGATCTTGACAGTGCGGAGACCCAGTACTTC. Amino acids: CAANDLDSAETQYF.

The J gene is TRBJ2-3, the V gene TRBV6-5; tentatively, D is TRBD2 (5 bases). Germline V gene data show CDR1 as MNHEY and CDR2 as SVGAGI. V dropped 2 bases and J dropped 1 base, with 10 bases sitting between them. CDR3 length: 15 residues. In DNA form, the CDR3 reads TGTGCCAGCAGTTACCAACTCGGGGGCACAGATACGCAGTATTTT. It translates to CASSYQLGGTDTQYF.

The J gene is TRBJ2-1, the V gene TRBV24-1; TRBD1 is a possible D gene (5 bases). Trimming removed 5 bases from V and 0 bases from J, with 19 bases in between. This CDR3 is built from 18 residues. Looked up from germline, CDR1 is KGHDR and CDR2 is SFDVKD. The CDR3 bases are TGTGCCACCAGTGCTATTGGGGCTAGTAGGGGCTCCTACAATGAGCAGTTCTTC. It is translated as CATSAIGASRGSYNEQFF.

The V call is TRBV6-5, the J call TRBJ2-7, with 8 nucleotides matching TRBD1. Germline V gene data show CDR1 as MNHEY and CDR2 as SVGAGI. V was pared by 4 bases and J by 0 bases, with 5 bases of the junction left unmatched. The CDR3 contains 15 residues. The CDR3 is CASSSPGTGSYEQYF. The CDR3 nucleotides are TGTGCCAGCAGTTCCCCTGGGACAGGCTCCTACGAGCAGTACTTC.

The chain is built from TRBV25-1 and TRBJ2-4; a weak D match, TRBD1 (6 bases). The V end was cut by 4 bases, the J end by 6 bases, with 10 bases between. Germline V CDR1 and CDR2: MGHDK, SYGVNS. This CDR3 spans 13 amino acids. The CDR3 DNA reads as TGTGCCAGCAGTGTACTAGGGGGAAACATTCAGTACTTC. It is translated as CASSVLGGNIQYF.

The rearrangement uses TRBV3-1 (or the pseudogene TRBV3-2) and TRBJ2-1; TRBD2 matches 10 bases. This CDR3 has 16 amino acids. Germline CDR1 is LGHDT and CDR2 is YNNKEL (reference sequence). The ends lost 1 base at V and 9 bases at J; junction bases unmatched: 9. The CDR3 sequence: CASSQVGLAGVGEQFF. CDR3 nucleotide sequence: TGTGCCAGCAGCCAAGTTGGTCTAGCGGGAGTAGGTGAGCAGTTCTTC.